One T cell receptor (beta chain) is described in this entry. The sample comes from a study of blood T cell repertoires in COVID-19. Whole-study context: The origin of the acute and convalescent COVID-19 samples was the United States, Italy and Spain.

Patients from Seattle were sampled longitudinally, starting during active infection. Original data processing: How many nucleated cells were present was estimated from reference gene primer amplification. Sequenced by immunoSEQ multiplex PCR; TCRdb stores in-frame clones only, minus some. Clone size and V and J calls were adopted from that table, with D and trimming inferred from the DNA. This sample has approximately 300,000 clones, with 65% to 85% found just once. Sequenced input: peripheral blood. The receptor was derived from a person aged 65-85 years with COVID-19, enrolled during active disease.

In DNA form, the CDR3 reads TGTGCCAGCAGCCACTTAGCTGGGTTGGCGGATCAGAGGAATACGCAGTATTTT. Its translation is CASSHLAGLADQRNTQYF. This rearrangement joins TRBV3-1 (or the pseudogene TRBV3-2) to TRBJ2-3; no firm D call. Germline V lookup: CDR1 LGHDT, CDR2 YNNKEL (reference sequence). Trimming shortened V by 3 bases and J by 7 bases, and 26 bases separated the two germline ends. The CDR3 length is 18 residues.